Listed below are T cell receptor beta chains from one sample, sequenced in a study of cytomegalovirus exposure and HLA in healthy donors. Clones were sequenced by immunoSEQ multiplex PCR, and TCRdb holds only the in-frame ones, with some missing. The sample carries a few hundred thousand clones, 90% recorded once. The sequencing sample was made of PBMCs. The source of these receptors is a woman aged 18-29 years in good health and CMV-seronegative. The CDR3 runs from the conserved cysteine through the conserved F or W. Fields, in order: D gene, clone size, V gene, J gene, CDR3 DNA, CDR3 protein. A D gene is named only where the DNA matches it firmly. Size is omitted from some rows. Given values are once, few, many or a class for expanded clones.

d_gene: TRBD1
abundance: .
v_gene: TRBV11-2
j_gene: TRBJ2-6
CDR3nt: TGTGCCAGCAGCTCCACCGGGACAGGGTTTTCTGGGGCCAACGTCCTGACTTTC
CDR3aa: CASSSTGTGFSGANVLTF

d_gene: TRBD2
abundance: .
v_gene: TRBV2
j_gene: TRBJ2-3
CDR3nt: TGTGCCAGCAGTGCCCAGCGGGGGGGCACAGATACGCAGTATTTT
CDR3aa: CASSAQRGGTDTQYF

d_gene: .
abundance: few
v_gene: TRBV27
j_gene: TRBJ1-4
CDR3nt: TGTGCCAGCAGTTTATCGACAGGTCGGGGAGAAAAACTGTTTTTT
CDR3aa: CASSLSTGRGEKLFF

d_gene: TRBD1
abundance: .
v_gene: TRBV28
j_gene: TRBJ1-2
CDR3nt: TGTGCCAGCAGGTTTGGACAGGGCGGCTATGGCTACACCTTC
CDR3aa: CASRFGQGGYGYTF

d_gene: TRBD2
abundance: .
v_gene: TRBV2
j_gene: TRBJ2-2
CDR3nt: TGTGCCAGCAGCGATAGCCGGGGGGTGAACACCGGGGAGCTGTTTTTT
CDR3aa: CASSDSRGVNTGELFF

d_gene: TRBD1
abundance: .
v_gene: TRBV7-6
j_gene: TRBJ2-5
CDR3nt: TGTGCCAGCAGCTTTCTGGAGGGACAGGCCCAAGAGACCCAGTACTTC
CDR3aa: CASSFLEGQAQETQYF

d_gene: TRBD2
abundance: .
v_gene: TRBV4-1
j_gene: TRBJ2-5
CDR3nt: TGCGCCAGCAGCCATGTCCTCGCGGGGGGTCAAGAGACCCAGTACTTC
CDR3aa: CASSHVLAGGQETQYF

d_gene: .
abundance: .
v_gene: TRBV28
j_gene: TRBJ2-1
CDR3nt: TGTATAGTCTTTCCGGCAGGGCTCTGGGGCGTCGCCTCCTACAATGAGCAGTTCTTC
CDR3aa: CIVFPAGLWGVASYNEQFF

d_gene: .
abundance: .
v_gene: TRBV27
j_gene: TRBJ1-1
CDR3nt: TGTGCCAGCAGTTTGATCAGGGGCAACACTGAAGCTTTCTTT
CDR3aa: CASSLIRGNTEAFF

d_gene: .
abundance: .
v_gene: TRBV29-1
j_gene: TRBJ1-4
CDR3nt: TGCAGCGCCCGGGAGGTAAATGAAAAACTGTTTTTT
CDR3aa: CSAREVNEKLFF

d_gene: TRBD2
abundance: .
v_gene: TRBV14
j_gene: TRBJ2-5
CDR3nt: TGTGCCAGCAGCCAAGGTTCTAGCGGTACTCAAGAGACCCAGTACTTC
CDR3aa: CASSQGSSGTQETQYF

d_gene: TRBD1
abundance: .
v_gene: TRBV19
j_gene: TRBJ2-5
CDR3nt: TGTGCCAGTAGTCCCGAGACAGGGGACCAAGAGACCCAGTACTTC
CDR3aa: CASSPETGDQETQYF

d_gene: TRBD1
abundance: once
v_gene: TRBV11-2
j_gene: TRBJ2-5
CDR3nt: TGTGCCAGCAGCTTAACAGGGGAAGAGACCCAGTACTTC
CDR3aa: CASSLTGEETQYF

d_gene: TRBD2
abundance: .
v_gene: TRBV10-3
j_gene: TRBJ2-3
CDR3nt: TGTGCCATAAGGGTAGCGGGGGGATCCACAGATACGCAGTATTTT
CDR3aa: CAIRVAGGSTDTQYF

d_gene: TRBD1
abundance: .
v_gene: TRBV7-9
j_gene: TRBJ1-6
CDR3nt: TGTGCCAGCAGCTTATTGGGACAGGGAAAAAACTCCTATAATTCACCCCTCCACTTT
CDR3aa: CASSLLGQGKNSYNSPLHF

d_gene: .
abundance: .
v_gene: TRBV4-3
j_gene: TRBJ1-5
CDR3nt: TGCGCCAGCAGCCAAGAGAGTAGCAATCAGCCCCAGCATTTT
CDR3aa: CASSQESSNQPQHF

d_gene: TRBD2
abundance: .
v_gene: TRBV27
j_gene: TRBJ2-1
CDR3nt: TGTGCCAGCAGTCCAGATCTAGCGGCGTATGGGAATGAGCAGTTCTTC
CDR3aa: CASSPDLAAYGNEQFF

d_gene: TRBD1
abundance: .
v_gene: TRBV4-1
j_gene: TRBJ2-2
CDR3nt: TGCGCCAGCAGTCCAAGAGGTTGGACAGGGGGCGACTCGAACACCGGGGAGCTGTTTTTT
CDR3aa: CASSPRGWTGGDSNTGELFF

d_gene: .
abundance: once
v_gene: TRBV6-1
j_gene: TRBJ1-1
CDR3nt: TGTGCCAGCAGCGACTACACTGAAGCTTTCTTT
CDR3aa: CASSDYTEAFF

d_gene: .
abundance: .
v_gene: TRBV1
j_gene: TRBJ2-1
CDR3nt: TGCACCAGCAGCCAAGATCTGGCCAGTGGGCATGAGCAGTTCTTC
CDR3aa: CTSSQDLASGHEQFF

d_gene: TRBD1
abundance: .
v_gene: TRBV7-3
j_gene: TRBJ2-3
CDR3nt: TGTGCCAGCAGCAAAGACAGGGGTGCCGATACGCAGTATTTT
CDR3aa: CASSKDRGADTQYF

d_gene: .
abundance: .
v_gene: TRBV14
j_gene: TRBJ2-7
CDR3nt: TGTGCCAGCAGCCAAGATGGGCAGGGCTACTACGAGCAGTACTTC
CDR3aa: CASSQDGQGYYEQYF

d_gene: .
abundance: .
v_gene: TRBV4-3
j_gene: TRBJ1-2
CDR3nt: TGCGCCAGCAGCCAAGCAGGGCTCTATGGCTACACCTTC
CDR3aa: CASSQAGLYGYTF

d_gene: .
abundance: .
v_gene: TRBV28
j_gene: TRBJ2-3
CDR3nt: TGTGCCAGCAGTTTAGGTGGTCGGGGGAGGACAGATACGCAGTATTTT
CDR3aa: CASSLGGRGRTDTQYF

d_gene: TRBD2
abundance: .
v_gene: TRBV2
j_gene: TRBJ2-1
CDR3nt: TGTGCCAGCAGCCGATTGGTACTAGCGGACAATGAGCAGTTCTTC
CDR3aa: CASSRLVLADNEQFF

d_gene: .
abundance: .
v_gene: TRBV7-9
j_gene: TRBJ2-7
CDR3nt: TGTGCCAGCAGCTTAGTGCGGGGAGAGGGTTGGTACGAGCAGTACTTC
CDR3aa: CASSLVRGEGWYEQYF

d_gene: .
abundance: .
v_gene: TRBV14
j_gene: TRBJ1-2
CDR3nt: TGTGCCAGCAGCCAATTGATTCGAGGCCTGGATGGCTACACCTTC
CDR3aa: CASSQLIRGLDGYTF

d_gene: .
abundance: .
v_gene: TRBV6-5
j_gene: TRBJ1-1
CDR3nt: TGTGCCAGCAGCTACACTGAAGCTTTCTTT
CDR3aa: CASSYTEAFF

d_gene: .
abundance: .
v_gene: TRBV7-2
j_gene: TRBJ2-7
CDR3nt: TGTGCCAGCAGCTTGGGGGCATCGGTCTACGAGCAGTACTTC
CDR3aa: CASSLGASVYEQYF

d_gene: TRBD2
abundance: .
v_gene: TRBV7-9
j_gene: TRBJ2-3
CDR3nt: TGTGCTAGTCATAGCGGGGGCCGGGGGGCTACGCAGTATTTT
CDR3aa: CASHSGGRGATQYF

d_gene: .
abundance: .
v_gene: TRBV29-1
j_gene: TRBJ2-3
CDR3nt: TGCAGCGTTGCGGTTTTAGGGGGACCCACAGATACGCAGTATTTT
CDR3aa: CSVAVLGGPTDTQYF

d_gene: .
abundance: .
v_gene: TRBV7-2
j_gene: TRBJ2-7
CDR3nt: TGTGCCAGCAGCTTAGACTACTACGAGCAGTACTTC
CDR3aa: CASSLDYYEQYF